The clone carrying this TCR beta chain came up many times. Antigen specificity is unknown. This specimen belongs to a study of T-cell reconstitution after alpha-beta-depleted transplantation in children. Study-wide results and caveats: It was surviving recipient T cells and thymic progenitors that gave some patients high TCRbeta diversity at day 60. A year had passed since transplant, and T-cell counts and diversity by then came mostly from newly produced T cells. Several hundred rapidly expanded clones from non-depleted graft cells reportedly supplied alpha-beta T cells about two months post-transplant.

CDR1 LGHDT and CDR2 YNNKEL come from the germline V gene (reference sequence). V shed 1 base, J shed 3 bases, and the junction held 5 bases outside the gene matches. CDR3 length: 16 amino acids. This sample's TCRbeta library carried unique molecular identifier barcodes. Each CDR3 protein gets one entry after TCRdb re-called the PCR reads with MiXCR. This table holds fewer than 350,000 distinct CDR3 sequences, roughly a tenth found once. The sample consisted of PBMCs, taken before TCRalphabeta/CD19-depleted stem cell transplant. The TCR comes from a boy under three years old with acute myeloid leukemia, due to receive a stem cell transplant. This chain joins TRBV3-1 and TRBJ2-1; TRBD2 matches 8 bases. CDR3 sequence: CASSQVGGAYYNEQFF. The CDR3 DNA is TGTGCCAGCAGCCAAGTCGGGGGGGCTTACTACAATGAGCAGTTCTTC.